A single sample gave rise to the 25 T cell receptor beta chains below, sequenced in a study of CD8 T cells in Susac syndrome. Random hexamers were used to reverse transcribe about 0.5 to 1 ug of RNA. TCRdb used MiXCR to reprocess the immunoSEQ multiplex PCR reads, holding one entry per CDR3 protein. Here the sample spans 170,000 or so distinct CDR3 sequences, roughly 92% being singletons. Sequencing was carried out using CD4+ T cells from PBMCs. The receptor set was obtained from a human donor with Susac syndrome.

The chain carries TRBV2 and TRBJ2-3; TRBD1 is a possible D gene (6 bases). The CDR3 sequence is 13 residues long. Trimming left V 8 bases short and J 2 bases short, with 11 bases between. Germline CDR1 is SNHLY and CDR2 is FYNNEI. The CDR3 loop reads CASGDTSTDTQYF. CDR3 in DNA: TGTGCCAGCGGGGACACCTCCACAGATACGCAGTATTTT.

This chain uses TRBV20-1 with TRBJ2-1; tentatively, D is TRBD1 (6 bases). V was pared by 0 bases and J by 8 bases, with 14 bases between. The length of the CDR3 is 14 residues. Germline CDR1 is DFQATT and CDR2 is SNEGSKA (reference sequence). CDR3 residues: CSARDRRGSDEQFF. In nucleotides, the CDR3 is TGCAGTGCTAGAGATCGCAGGGGAAGCGATGAGCAGTTCTTC.

V and J are TRBV25-1 and TRBJ2-3; D ambiguous. V was cut by 1 base and J by 0 bases, with 5 bases left in between. This CDR3 spans 14 amino acids. CDR1 and CDR2 (germline): MGHDK, SYGVNS. CDR3 sequence (DNA): TGTGCCAGCAGTGAATTCACCAGCACAGATACGCAGTATTTT. This codes for CASSEFTSTDTQYF.

The chain uses TRBV20-1 and TRBJ1-6; a weak D match, TRBD1 (6 bases). The CDR3 sequence is 16 residues long. With 5 bases removed from V and 7 bases from J, the gap between germline ends came to 21 bases. Germline-derived CDR1 and CDR2 are DFQATT and SNEGSKA (reference sequence). The CDR3 sequence is CSARWDTAGGNSPLHF. Written as DNA, the CDR3 is TGCAGTGCTCGGTGGGACACGGCGGGAGGGAATTCACCCCTCCACTTT.

The V call is TRBV2, the J call TRBJ1-1; D perhaps matches TRBD1 (5 bases). The CDR3 consists of 14 residues. Trimming cost V 4 bases and J 0 bases, with 9 bases left between them. The germline CDR1 and CDR2 sequences are SNHLY and FYNNEI. This CDR3 reads CASSVRQLNTEAFF. As DNA, the CDR3 is TGTGCCAGCAGTGTTAGACAGTTGAACACTGAAGCTTTCTTT.

The gene calls are TRBV20-1 and TRBJ1-2, with 7 bases matching TRBD1. Trimming took 3 bases from V and 6 from J; bases not matched to a gene: 7. Germline lookup yields CDR1 DFQATT and CDR2 SNEGSKA (reference sequence). There are 13 residues in the CDR3. CDR3 region: CSARVGQANGYTF. DNA for the CDR3: TGCAGTGCTAGGGTTGGACAGGCTAATGGCTACACCTTC.

This chain's CDR3 is CASSLSGTAGGYTF. The CDR3 DNA sequence: TGTGCCAGCAGCCTAAGCGGGACCGCAGGAGGCTACACCTTC. The rearrangement uses TRBV14 and TRBJ1-2; a possible D gene is TRBD1 (5 bases). CDR1 SGHDN and CDR2 FVKESK come from the germline V gene. Trimming cost V 4 bases and J 8 bases, with 17 bases left between them. The CDR3 totals 14 residues.

The chain joins TRBV24-1 to TRBJ1-5; maybe TRBD1 (6 bases). V shed 7 bases and J shed 5 bases, with 14 bases lying between them. CDR3 length: 14 amino acids. Germline V lookup: CDR1 KGHDR, CDR2 SFDVKD. The CDR3 DNA reads TGTGCCACCAGCGTTGGGCCAGGGGATCAGCCCCAGCATTTT. The encoded protein is CATSVGPGDQPQHF.

Here the CDR3 reads CASSYSGGGLEKLFF. In nucleotides, the CDR3 is TGTGCCAGCAGTTATTCGGGAGGGGGTTTGGAAAAACTGTTTTTT. The chain recombines TRBV6-5 with TRBJ1-4, with TRBD1 as a possible D gene (6 bases). This CDR3 is built from 15 residues. Germline CDR1 MNHEY, CDR2 SVGAGI. Trimming took 3 bases from V and 8 from J, leaving 16 bases between them.

This clonotype is a singleton in its sample. The genes are TRBV5-1 and TRBJ1-1; D gene ambiguous. V was cut by 4 bases and J by 4 bases, with 17 bases left in between. This CDR3 region has 15 residues. The V gene's germline CDR1 is SGHRS and CDR2 YFSETQ. CDR3 in amino acids: CASSERRGLGTEAFF. DNA of the CDR3: TGCGCCAGCAGCGAGAGACGGGGTTTGGGCACTGAAGCTTTCTTT.

This sequence joins TRBV5-1 and TRBJ2-1, with 10 bases identical to TRBD1. Trimming at V came to 0 bases and at J to 9 bases, leaving 6 bases not matched to a gene. The CDR3 extends over 15 amino acids. Germline CDR1 reads SGHRS; CDR2 reads YFSETQ. The CDR3 sequence: CASSLGTGGFGEQFF. For the CDR3, the DNA is TGCGCCAGCAGCTTGGGGACAGGGGGGTTCGGTGAGCAGTTCTTC.

The genes are TRBV14 and TRBJ2-5; 7 bases align to TRBD2. Germline CDR1 and CDR2: SGHDN and FVKESK. The CDR3 loop spans 15 amino acids. J gave up 7 bases and V 1 base, and 9 bases lay outside the gene matches. The CDR3: CASSQAGAGLWTQYF. The CDR3 nucleotides read TGTGCCAGCAGCCAAGCAGGAGCGGGGTTATGGACCCAGTACTTC.

The chain is built from TRBV19 and TRBJ1-5; D ambiguous. This CDR3 spans 15 amino acids. Trimming pared 3 bases from V and 0 bases from J, leaving 9 bases between. Germline V gene lookup returns CDR1 LNHDA and CDR2 SQIVND (reference sequence). The CDR3 nucleotides read TGTGCCAGTAGTATCCCCCCAGCTAGCAATCAGCCCCAGCATTTT. It yields the protein CASSIPPASNQPQHF.

The chain joins TRBV9 to TRBJ2-3; possible D gene TRBD1, 6 bases. CDR3 length: 14 residues. Per germline, CDR1 SGDLS and CDR2 YYNGEE. Trimming stripped 5 bases from V and 1 base from J, with 11 bases between. CDR3 sequence: CASRWGRGTDTQYF. CDR3 in DNA: TGTGCCAGCAGATGGGGGCGGGGCACAGATACGCAGTATTTT.

The V gene is TRBV2, the J gene TRBJ2-1, with 7 bases identical to TRBD1. The trim removed 6 bases at V and 3 bases at J, leaving 5 bases unmatched. This CDR3 has 14 residues. Looked up from germline, CDR1 is SNHLY and CDR2 is FYNNEI. CDR3 sequence reads: CASRRDSHYNEQFF. For the CDR3, the DNA is TGTGCCAGCAGAAGGGACAGCCACTACAATGAGCAGTTCTTC.

This clonotype was found once. The rearrangement uses TRBV7-2 and TRBJ2-3, with D tentatively TRBD1 (5 bases). V lost 2 bases and J 6 bases, leaving 9 bases between the germline ends. Germline-derived CDR1 and CDR2 are SGHTA and FQGNSA. This CDR3 is 13 amino acids long. CDR3 sequence (DNA): TGTGCCAGCAGCTTACAGGGTCAGGATACGCAGTATTTT. It codes for CASSLQGQDTQYF.

This sequence joins TRBV18 and TRBJ1-1, with 9 bases matching TRBD1. CDR3 length: 15 amino acids. CDR1 and CDR2 from the germline V gene are KGHSH and LQKENI. V shed 4 bases, J shed 3 bases, and the junction held 6 bases outside the gene matches. The CDR3 coding sequence is TGTGCCAGCTCACTACAGGGGGCAACGGACACTGAAGCTTTCTTT. Amino acid sequence: CASSLQGATDTEAFF.

The V gene is TRBV5-6, the J gene TRBJ1-2, with a tentative D call TRBD1 (6 bases). Germline-derived CDR1 and CDR2 are SGHDT and YYEEEE. This CDR3 is built from 14 residues. V was clipped by 4 bases and J by 4 bases, with 14 bases between them. CDR3 region: CASSSGQRAYGYTF. In nucleotides, the CDR3 is TGTGCCAGCAGCAGCGGACAGCGGGCCTATGGCTACACCTTC.

The gene calls are TRBV7-9 and TRBJ2-1; the match to TRBD1 covers 8 bases. Germline CDR1 and CDR2: SEHNR and FQNEAQ (reference sequence). Trimming cost V 6 bases and J 12 bases; bases outside gene matches: 10. This CDR3 has 13 amino acids. The CDR3 region is CASSAGTGVRQFF. The CDR3 nucleotides read TGTGCCAGCAGTGCCGGGACAGGAGTGAGGCAGTTCTTC.

The chain joins TRBV20-1 to TRBJ1-6; TRBD1 aligns across 9 bases. The germline CDR1 and CDR2 sequences are DFQATT and SNEGSKA (reference sequence). The V segment lost 4 bases and the J segment 7 bases; nucleotides outside the gene matches: 5. The CDR3 runs to 14 residues. The chain's CDR3 is CSANTGGRNSPLHF. The DNA of the CDR3 is TGCAGTGCTAATACAGGGGGCCGGAATTCACCCCTCCACTTT.

This chain uses TRBV10-3 with TRBJ2-5; the match to TRBD2 covers 7 bases. V trimming: 7 bases; J trimming: 2 bases; junction bases outside the gene matches: 4. The CDR3 has 13 residues. Germline V CDR1 and CDR2: ENHRY, SYGVKD. The CDR3 nucleotides are TGTGCCATCATGGGGGGGGGTCAAGAGACCCAGTACTTC. Amino acids: CAIMGGGQETQYF.

CDR3 residues: CASPVGDQYPGELFF. CDR3 nucleotides: TGTGCCAGCCCCGTAGGCGACCAGTATCCCGGGGAGCTGTTTTTT. The chain joins TRBV18 to TRBJ2-2; D call uncertain. V shed 8 bases and J shed 6 bases, with 19 bases lying between them. CDR3 size: 15 residues. Looked up from germline, CDR1 is KGHSH and CDR2 is LQKENI.

The V and J genes are TRBV6-5 and TRBJ2-2, with 10 bases fitting TRBD1. CDR1 and CDR2 (germline): MNHEY, SVGAGI. J lost 6 bases, V lost 0 bases, and 4 bases had no gene match. The CDR3 is 16 residues long. The CDR3 sequence: CASSYSWDRGAGELFF. In DNA, the CDR3 is TGTGCCAGCAGTTACTCGTGGGACAGGGGAGCCGGGGAGCTGTTTTTT.

The chain employs TRBV29-1 and TRBJ1-2; D is undetermined. V lost 4 bases and J lost 3, with 15 bases in between. Germline V CDR1 and CDR2: SQVTM, ANQGSEA. This CDR3 has 14 amino acids. The chain's CDR3 is CSVVTVLGDYGYTF. CDR3 DNA: TGCAGCGTTGTGACTGTCCTTGGGGACTATGGCTACACCTTC.

The V call is TRBV14, the J call TRBJ1-2; D possibly corresponds to TRBD1 (6 bases). Germline V gives CDR1 SGHDN, CDR2 FVKESK. The CDR3 is 15 residues long. Trimming removed 4 bases from V and 0 bases from J, with 12 bases in between. The CDR3 sequence: CASSPRTVANYGYTF. The CDR3 coding sequence is TGTGCCAGCAGCCCCAGGACAGTGGCTAACTATGGCTACACCTTC.